This entry lists 3 T cell receptor beta chains sequenced from one sample in a study of blood T cell repertoires in COVID-19. The method was immunoSEQ multiplex PCR; TCRdb's version includes in-frame clones alone and lacks a portion of them. The sample has 120,000 to 150,000 clones; 88% are singletons. The sequenced material came from peripheral blood. All receptors derive from a human donor with COVID-19, enrolled during active disease. The donor label of this sample is uncertain.

V and J are TRBV7-9 and TRBJ1-1; possibly TRBD1 for D (5 bases). CDR3 length: 15 residues. V shed 1 base and J shed 3 bases, with 12 bases lying between them. The germline CDR1 and CDR2 sequences are SEHNR and FQNEAQ (reference sequence). DNA for the CDR3: TGTGCCAGCAGCTTAGGGGGAGGGGAGGACACTGAAGCTTTCTTT. Protein sequence: CASSLGGGEDTEAFF.

The V gene is TRBV7-9, the J gene TRBJ2-5; 14 nucleotides match TRBD2. This CDR3 is built from 18 residues. The germline V gene encodes CDR1 SEHNR and CDR2 FQNEAQ (reference sequence). Trimming at V came to 5 bases and at J to 2 bases, leaving 10 bases not matched to a gene. CDR3 in DNA: TGTGCCAGCAGCCGCGGGACTAGCGGGGGTTACGAACAAGAGACCCAGTACTTC. As protein: CASSRGTSGGYEQETQYF.

The chain has TRBV5-1 and TRBJ2-1; D may be TRBD2 (6 bases). Germline V CDR1 and CDR2: SGHRS, YFSETQ. This CDR3 spans 14 amino acids. V lost 5 bases, J lost 2 bases, and 11 bases lay in between. The CDR3 nucleotides read TGCGCCAGCAGGGAGGGGAAGGCCTACAATGAGCAGTTCTTC. Translation: CASREGKAYNEQFF.